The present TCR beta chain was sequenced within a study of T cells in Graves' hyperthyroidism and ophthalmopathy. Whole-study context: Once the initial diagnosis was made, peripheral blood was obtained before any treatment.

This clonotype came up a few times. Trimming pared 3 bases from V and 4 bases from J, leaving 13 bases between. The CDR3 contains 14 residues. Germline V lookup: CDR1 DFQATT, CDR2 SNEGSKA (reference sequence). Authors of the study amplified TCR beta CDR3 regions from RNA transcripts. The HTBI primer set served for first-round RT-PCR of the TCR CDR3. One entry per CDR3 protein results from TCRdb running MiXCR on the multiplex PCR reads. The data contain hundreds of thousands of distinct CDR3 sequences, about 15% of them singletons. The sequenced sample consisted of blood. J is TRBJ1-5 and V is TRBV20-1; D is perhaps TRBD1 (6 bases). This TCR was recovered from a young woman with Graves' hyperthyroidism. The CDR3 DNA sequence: TGCAGTGCTAGTTCCGGGACACTAAATCAGCCCCAGCATTTT. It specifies CSASSGTLNQPQHF.